The 2 T cell receptor beta chains listed next were all sequenced from one sample in a study of beta chain features in type 1 diabetes. Notes on the study in general: Among all four CD4+ subsets, Type 1 diabetes patients had TCRB CDR3s that were moderately but significantly shorter.

Every isolated RNA sample was fully reverse transcribed, so sequencing captured expressed TCRB transcripts. The assay was immunoSEQ multiplex PCR, and TCRdb's table has in-frame clones only and misses some. Of hundreds of thousands of clones in the sample, roughly 13% were seen once. Their recognized antigens are unknown. Sequencing was carried out using naive CD4+ T cells from blood. The receptors come from a man aged 18 to 35 with type 1 diabetes.

This clone was observed a few times. This chain joins TRBV10-3 and TRBJ2-3; maybe TRBD2 (6 bases). Per the germline V gene, CDR1 is ENHRY and CDR2 is SYGVKD. With 11 bases removed from V and 1 base from J, the gap between germline ends came to 13 bases. This CDR3 spans 13 amino acids. The CDR3 DNA sequence: TGTGCCTCACTAGCCGGGGGCACAGATACGCAGTATTTT. Amino acid sequence: CASLAGGTDTQYF.

The chain couples TRBV6-6 to TRBJ2-3, with 8 bases fitting TRBD1. V shed 7 bases, J shed 5 bases, and the junction held 8 bases outside the gene matches. This CDR3 has 14 residues. The V gene's germline CDR1 is MNHNY and CDR2 SVGAGI (reference sequence). CDR3 sequence reads: CASNGRQGLDTQYF. The DNA of the CDR3 is TGTGCCAGCAATGGGCGACAGGGGTTAGATACGCAGTATTTT.